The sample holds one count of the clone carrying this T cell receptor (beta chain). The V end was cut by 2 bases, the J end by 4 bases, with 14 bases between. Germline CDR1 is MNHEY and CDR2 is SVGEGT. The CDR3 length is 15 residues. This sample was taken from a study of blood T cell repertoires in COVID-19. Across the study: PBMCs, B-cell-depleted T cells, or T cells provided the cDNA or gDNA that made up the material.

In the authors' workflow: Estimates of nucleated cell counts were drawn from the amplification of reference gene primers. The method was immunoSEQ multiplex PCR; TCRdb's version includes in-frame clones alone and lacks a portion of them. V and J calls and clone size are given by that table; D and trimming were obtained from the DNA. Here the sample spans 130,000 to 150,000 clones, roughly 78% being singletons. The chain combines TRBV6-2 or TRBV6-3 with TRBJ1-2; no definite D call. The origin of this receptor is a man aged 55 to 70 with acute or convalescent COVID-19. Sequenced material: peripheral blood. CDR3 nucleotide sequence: TGTGCCAGCAGTTACACCGGTCGGTTCTCCTATGGCTACACCTTC. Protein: CASSYTGRFSYGYTF.